This TCR beta chain was captured in a study of blood T cell repertoires in COVID-19. Generated by immunoSEQ multiplex PCR, the TCRdb table keeps only in-frame clones and is missing some. This table has 110,000 to 150,000 clones, approximately 88% appearing once. The CDR3 has 13 residues. Trimming shortened V by 6 bases and J by 5 bases, and 11 bases separated the two germline ends. Per the germline V gene, CDR1 is MDHEN and CDR2 is SYDVKM. The V and J genes are TRBV28 and TRBJ1-5; no reliable D call. Material: peripheral blood. This receptor was taken from a man between 65 and 79 years old with acute or convalescent COVID-19. The CDR3 DNA is TGTGCCAGCAGCAGTGCTGCCTATCAGCCCCAGCATTTT. It yields the protein CASSSAAYQPQHF.